These 9 T cell receptor beta chains were all obtained from the same sample, sequenced in a study of cytomegalovirus exposure and HLA in healthy donors. The study ran its PCR with 60 Vbeta and 13 Jbeta primers. The protocol was immunoSEQ multiplex PCR, while the TCRdb copy is restricted to in-frame clones and leaves out a portion. The sample holds some 190,000 clones, roughly 74% seen once. The sequenced sample consisted of PBMCs. Every receptor here comes from a woman younger than 45 in good health and CMV-seropositive.

The sample holds a few counts of this clone. V is TRBV7-8 and J is TRBJ2-2; 7 bases line up with TRBD1. The CDR3 spans 15 residues. V lost 3 bases and J lost 2; bases outside the gene matches: 3. Germline assignment: CDR1 SGHVS and CDR2 FQNEAQ. CDR3 region: CASSFRDRNTGELFF. In DNA form, the CDR3 reads TGTGCCAGCAGCTTCCGGGACAGAAACACCGGGGAGCTGTTTTTT.

The rearrangement links TRBV28 to TRBJ2-2, with TRBD2 as a possible D gene (5 bases). The CDR3 sequence is 14 residues long. Germline V gene sequence: CDR1 MDHEN, CDR2 SYDVKM. Trimming took off 3 bases at V and 0 bases at J, with 5 bases between the two ends. CDR3 in amino acids: CASSLDSNTGELFF. CDR3 in DNA: TGTGCCAGCAGTTTGGACTCGAACACCGGGGAGCTGTTTTTT.

The CDR3 DNA follows: TGTGCCAGCTCCAGCCCGACTAGCGACTACAATGAGCAGTTCTTC. Translation gives CASSSPTSDYNEQFF. The rearrangement uses TRBV27 and TRBJ2-1; the match to TRBD2 covers 8 bases. From germline, CDR1 is MNHEY and CDR2 SMNVEV (reference sequence). Unmatched junction bases numbered 9, after V lost 8 bases and J lost 3 bases. The CDR3 runs to 15 residues.

The chain links TRBV2 to TRBJ1-1; weak D call: TRBD1 (5 bases). Germline V gene data show CDR1 as SNHLY and CDR2 as FYNNEI. CDR3 length: 14 amino acids. Between the trimmed V and J ends, which lost 6 bases and 6 bases, there was a span of 17 bases. CDR3 DNA sequence: TGTGCCAGCAGGGGACTCAGGGAATTGGCTGAAGCTTTCTTT. It is translated as CASRGLRELAEAFF.

The chain has TRBV9 and TRBJ1-6; no firm D call. Germline CDR1 and CDR2: SGDLS and YYNGEE. The CDR3 covers 15 residues. V was pared by 3 bases and J by 7 bases, with 14 bases between. The CDR3 loop is CASSAAEGNNSPLHF. CDR3 in DNA: TGTGCCAGCAGCGCTGCTGAGGGTAACAATTCACCCCTCCACTTT.

A single count supports this clone. This chain links TRBV28 with TRBJ2-7; D remains ambiguous. CDR3 length: 15 amino acids. Per germline, CDR1 MDHEN and CDR2 SYDVKM. V lost 2 bases, J lost 0 bases, and 11 bases lay in between. The CDR3 region has the DNA TGTGCCAGCAGTTTAACCCCGGCTAGCTCCTACGAGCAGTACTTC. Translation gives CASSLTPASSYEQYF. Combining the CDR3 with reference TRBV28 and TRBJ2-7 gives the whole variable domain DVKVTQSSRYLVKRTGEKVFLECVQDMDHENMFWYRQDPGLGLRLIYFSYDVKMKEKGDIPEGYSVSREKKERFSLILESASTNQTSMYLCASSLTPASSYEQYFGPGTRLTVT.

This chain uses TRBV6-6 with TRBJ2-7, with D unclear. Germline CDR1 MNHNY, CDR2 SVGAGI (reference sequence). The V and J ends lost 5 bases and 6 bases respectively, with 14 bases between them. The CDR3 covers 13 residues. CDR3 in amino acids: CASSAGSFGEQYF. The CDR3 bases are TGTGCCAGCAGTGCCGGGTCCTTTGGCGAGCAGTACTTC.

V gene TRBV7-2 combines with J gene TRBJ2-7; a weak D match, TRBD1 (6 bases). V was pared by 6 bases and J by 0 bases, with 12 bases between. CDR1 is SGHTA and CDR2 is FQGNSA in the germline V gene. The CDR3 is 14 amino acids. The CDR3 coding sequence is TGTGCCAGCAGAGCGGCAGGGGTCTCCTACGAGCAGTACTTC. Translating gives CASRAAGVSYEQYF. Filled out from reference TRBV7-2 and TRBJ2-7, the complete variable domain reads GAGVSQSPSNKVTEKGKDVELRCDPISGHTALYWYRQSLGQGLEFLIYFQGNSAPDKSGLPSDRFSAERTGGSVSTLTIQRTQQEDSAVYLCASRAAGVSYEQYFGPGTRLTVT.

This clone was seen more than once but under ten times. The rearrangement uses TRBV5-1 and TRBJ1-2; tentatively, D is TRBD1 (6 bases). The CDR3 contains 14 residues. Trimming cost V 0 bases and J 4 bases, with 10 bases left between them. In germline, CDR1 is SGHRS, CDR2 YFSETQ. The CDR3 DNA sequence: TGCGCCAGCAGCTTGGAGGGACATTCCTATGGCTACACCTTC. Protein sequence: CASSLEGHSYGYTF.